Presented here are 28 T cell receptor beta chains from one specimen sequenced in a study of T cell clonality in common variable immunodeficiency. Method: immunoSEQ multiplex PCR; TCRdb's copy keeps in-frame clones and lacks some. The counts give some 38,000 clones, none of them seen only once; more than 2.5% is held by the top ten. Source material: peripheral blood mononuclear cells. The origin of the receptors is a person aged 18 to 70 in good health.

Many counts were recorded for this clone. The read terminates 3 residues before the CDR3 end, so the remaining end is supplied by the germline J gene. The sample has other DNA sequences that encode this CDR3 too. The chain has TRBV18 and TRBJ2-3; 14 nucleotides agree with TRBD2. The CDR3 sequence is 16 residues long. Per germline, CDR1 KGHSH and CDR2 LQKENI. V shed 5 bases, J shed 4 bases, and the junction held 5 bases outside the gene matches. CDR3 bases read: TGTGCCAGCTCATCTGGACTAGCGGGGGGCGCAGATACG. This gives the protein CASSSGLAGGADT. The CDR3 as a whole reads CASSSGLAGGADTQYF. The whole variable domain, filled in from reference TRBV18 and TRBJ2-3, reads NAGVMQNPRHLVRRRGQEARLRCSPMKGHSHVYWYRQLPEEGLKFMVYLQKENIIDESGMPKERFSAEFPKEGPSILRIQQVVRGDSAAYFCASSSGLAGGADTQYFGPGTRLTVL.

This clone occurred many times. CDR3 residues: CASSLGRQGSYEQYF. The DNA read from the CDR3 is TGTGCCAGCAGCTTAGGAAGGCAGGGATCCTACGAG. The V call is TRBV7-8, the J call TRBJ2-7; tentative D call: TRBD1 (5 bases). The sequenced fragment ends 3 residues before the CDR3 boundary, so the rest is inferred from the germline J gene. V lost 1 base to trimming and J lost 1 base, with 11 bases between them. The CDR3 loop spans 15 amino acids. The germline V gene has CDR1 SGHVS and CDR2 FQNEAQ.

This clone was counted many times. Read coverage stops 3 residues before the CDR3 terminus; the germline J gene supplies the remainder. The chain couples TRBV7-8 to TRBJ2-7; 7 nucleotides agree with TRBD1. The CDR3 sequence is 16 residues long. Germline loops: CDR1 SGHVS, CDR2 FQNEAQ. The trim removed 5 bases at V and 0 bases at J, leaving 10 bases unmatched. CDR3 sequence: CASSTRTGTSSYEQYF. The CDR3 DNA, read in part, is TGTGCCAGCAGCACGCGGACAGGTACTAGCTCCTACGAG.

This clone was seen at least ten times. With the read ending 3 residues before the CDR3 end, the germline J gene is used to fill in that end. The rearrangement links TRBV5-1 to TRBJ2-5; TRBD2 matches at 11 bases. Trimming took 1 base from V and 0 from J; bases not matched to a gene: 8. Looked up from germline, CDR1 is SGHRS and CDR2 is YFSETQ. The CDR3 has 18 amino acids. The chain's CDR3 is CASSLLALAGGYQETQYF. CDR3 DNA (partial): TGCGCCAGCAGCTTGCTGGCTCTAGCGGGAGGTTACCAAGAGACC. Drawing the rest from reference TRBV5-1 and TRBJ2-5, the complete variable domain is KAGVTQTPRYLIKTRGQQVTLSCSPISGHRSVSWYQQTPGQGLQFLFEYFSETQRNKGNFPGRFSGRQFSNSRSEMNVSTLELGDSALYLCASSLLALAGGYQETQYFGPGTRLLVL.

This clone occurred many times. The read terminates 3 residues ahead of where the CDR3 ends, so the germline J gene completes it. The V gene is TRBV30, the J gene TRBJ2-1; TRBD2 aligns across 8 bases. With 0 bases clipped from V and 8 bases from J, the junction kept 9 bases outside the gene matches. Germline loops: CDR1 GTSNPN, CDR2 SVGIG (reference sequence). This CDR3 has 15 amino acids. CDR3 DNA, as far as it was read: TGTGCCTGGAGTGTACCAGCGGGAGTGTGGGATGAG. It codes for CAWSVPAGVWDE. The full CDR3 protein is CAWSVPAGVWDEQFF.

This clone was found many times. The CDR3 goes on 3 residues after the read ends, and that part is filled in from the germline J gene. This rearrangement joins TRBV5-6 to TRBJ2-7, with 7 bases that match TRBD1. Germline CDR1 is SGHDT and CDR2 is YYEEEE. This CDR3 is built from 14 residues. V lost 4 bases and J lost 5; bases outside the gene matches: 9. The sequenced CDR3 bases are TGTGCCAGCAGCCACGTACAGGGGAGAAACGAG. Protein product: CASSHVQGRNE. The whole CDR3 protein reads CASSHVQGRNEQYF.

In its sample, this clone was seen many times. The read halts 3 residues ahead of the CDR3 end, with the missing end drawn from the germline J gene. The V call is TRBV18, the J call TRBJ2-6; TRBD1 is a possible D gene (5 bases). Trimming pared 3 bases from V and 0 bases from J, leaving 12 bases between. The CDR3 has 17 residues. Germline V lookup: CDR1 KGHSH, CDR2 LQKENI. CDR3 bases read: TGTGCCAGCTCACCCCGCAACACAGGCTCTGGGGCCAACGTC. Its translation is CASSPRNTGSGANV. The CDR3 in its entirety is CASSPRNTGSGANVLTF.

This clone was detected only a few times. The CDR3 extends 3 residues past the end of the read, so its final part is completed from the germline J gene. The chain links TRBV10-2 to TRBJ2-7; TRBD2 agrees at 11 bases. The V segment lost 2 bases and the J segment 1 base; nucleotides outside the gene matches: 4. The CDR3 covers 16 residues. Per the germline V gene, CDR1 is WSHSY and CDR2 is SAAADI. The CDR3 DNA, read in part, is TGCGCCAGCAGTGAGACTAGCGGGAGTTGGTCCTACGAG. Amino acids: CASSETSGSWSYE. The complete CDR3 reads CASSETSGSWSYEQYF.

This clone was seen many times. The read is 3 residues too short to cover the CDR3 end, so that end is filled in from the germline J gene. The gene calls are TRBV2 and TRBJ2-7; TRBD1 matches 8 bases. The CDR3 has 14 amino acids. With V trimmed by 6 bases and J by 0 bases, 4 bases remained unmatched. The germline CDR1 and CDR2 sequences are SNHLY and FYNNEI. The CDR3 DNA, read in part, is TGTGCCAGCAGAAGACAGGGGAGCTCCTACGAG. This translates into CASRRQGSSYE. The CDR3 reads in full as CASRRQGSSYEQYF.

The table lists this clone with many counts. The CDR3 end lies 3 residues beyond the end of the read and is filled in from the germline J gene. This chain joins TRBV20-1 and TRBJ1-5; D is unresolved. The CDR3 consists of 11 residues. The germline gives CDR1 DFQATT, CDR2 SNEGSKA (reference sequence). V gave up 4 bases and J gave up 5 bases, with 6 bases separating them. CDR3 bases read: TGCAGTGCTACGCTATATCAGCCC. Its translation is CSATLYQP. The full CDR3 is CSATLYQPQHF.

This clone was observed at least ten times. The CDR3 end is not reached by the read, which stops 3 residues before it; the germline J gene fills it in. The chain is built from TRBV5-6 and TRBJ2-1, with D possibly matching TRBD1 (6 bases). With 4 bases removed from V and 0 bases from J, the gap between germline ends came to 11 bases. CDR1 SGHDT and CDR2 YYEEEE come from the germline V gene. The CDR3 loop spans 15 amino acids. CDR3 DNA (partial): TGTGCCAGCAGCCCAGGGGATTTCTCCTACAATGAG. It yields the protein CASSPGDFSYNE. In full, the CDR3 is CASSPGDFSYNEQFF.

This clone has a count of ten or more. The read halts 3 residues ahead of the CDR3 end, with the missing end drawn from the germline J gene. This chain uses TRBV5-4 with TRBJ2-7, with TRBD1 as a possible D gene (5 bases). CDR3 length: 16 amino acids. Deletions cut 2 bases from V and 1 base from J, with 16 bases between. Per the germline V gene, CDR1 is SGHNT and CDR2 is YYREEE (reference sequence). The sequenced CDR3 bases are TGTGCCAGCAGCTTCGCCCCAGGGTTCCGGTCCTACGAG. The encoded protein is CASSFAPGFRSYE. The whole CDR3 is CASSFAPGFRSYEQYF. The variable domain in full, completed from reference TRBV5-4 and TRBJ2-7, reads ETGVTQSPTHLIKTRGQQVTLRCSSQSGHNTVSWYQQALGQGPQFIFQYYREEENGRGNFPPRFSGLQFPNYSSELNVNALELDDSALYLCASSFAPGFRSYEQYFGPGTRLTVT.

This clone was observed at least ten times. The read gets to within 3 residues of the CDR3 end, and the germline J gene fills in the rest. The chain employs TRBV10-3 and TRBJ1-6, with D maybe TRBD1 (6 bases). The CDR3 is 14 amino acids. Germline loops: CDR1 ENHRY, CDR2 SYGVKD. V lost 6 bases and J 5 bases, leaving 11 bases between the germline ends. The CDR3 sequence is CAISVGQNNSPLHF. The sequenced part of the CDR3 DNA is TGTGCCATCAGCGTTGGACAGAATAATTCACCC.

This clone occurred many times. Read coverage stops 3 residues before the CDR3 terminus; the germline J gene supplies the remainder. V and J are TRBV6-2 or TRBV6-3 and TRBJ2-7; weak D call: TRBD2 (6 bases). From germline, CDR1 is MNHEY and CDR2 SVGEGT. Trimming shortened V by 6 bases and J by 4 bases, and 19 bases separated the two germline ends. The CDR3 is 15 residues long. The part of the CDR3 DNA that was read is TGTGCCAGCAGCCTCATGCGGGTAGGGAGGTACGAG. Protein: CASSLMRVGRYE. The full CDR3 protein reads CASSLMRVGRYEQYF.

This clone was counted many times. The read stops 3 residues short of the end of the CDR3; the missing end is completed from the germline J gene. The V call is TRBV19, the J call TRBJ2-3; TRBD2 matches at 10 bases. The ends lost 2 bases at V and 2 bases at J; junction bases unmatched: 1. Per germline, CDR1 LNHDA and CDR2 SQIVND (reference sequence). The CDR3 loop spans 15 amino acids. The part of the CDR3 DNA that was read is TGTGCCAGTAGTATAAGCGGGAGGGCCACAGATACG. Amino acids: CASSISGRATDT. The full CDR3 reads CASSISGRATDTQYF.

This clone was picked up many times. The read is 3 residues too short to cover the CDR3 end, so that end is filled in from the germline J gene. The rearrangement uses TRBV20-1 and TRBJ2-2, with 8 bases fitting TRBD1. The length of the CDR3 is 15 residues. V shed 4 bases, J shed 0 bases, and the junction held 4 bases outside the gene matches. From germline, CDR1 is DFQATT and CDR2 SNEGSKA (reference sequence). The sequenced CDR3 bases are TGCAGTGCTACCAGGGGGCCCGCGAACACCGGGGAG. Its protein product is CSATRGPANTGE. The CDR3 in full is CSATRGPANTGELFF.

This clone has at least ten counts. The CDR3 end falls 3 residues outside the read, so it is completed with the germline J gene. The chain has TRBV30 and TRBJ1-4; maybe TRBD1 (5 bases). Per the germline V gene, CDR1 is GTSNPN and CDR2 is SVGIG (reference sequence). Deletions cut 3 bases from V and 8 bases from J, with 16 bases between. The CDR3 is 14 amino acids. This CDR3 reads CAWREWRRGEKLFF. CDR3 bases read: TGTGCCTGGAGAGAATGGAGGAGGGGCGAAAAA.

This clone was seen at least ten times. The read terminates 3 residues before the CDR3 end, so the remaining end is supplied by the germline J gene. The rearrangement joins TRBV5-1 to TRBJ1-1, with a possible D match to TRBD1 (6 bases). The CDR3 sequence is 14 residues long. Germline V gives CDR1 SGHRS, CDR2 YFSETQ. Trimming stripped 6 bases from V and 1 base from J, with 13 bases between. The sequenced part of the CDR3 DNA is TGCGCCAGCACGCTACAGGGTCCGAACACTGAA. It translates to CASTLQGPNTE. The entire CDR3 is CASTLQGPNTEAFF.

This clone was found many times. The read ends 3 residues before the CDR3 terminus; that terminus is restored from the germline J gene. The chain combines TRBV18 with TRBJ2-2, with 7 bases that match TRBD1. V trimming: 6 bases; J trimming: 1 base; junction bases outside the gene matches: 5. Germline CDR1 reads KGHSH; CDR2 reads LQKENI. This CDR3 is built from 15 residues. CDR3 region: CASSTGTENTGELFF. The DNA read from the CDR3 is TGTGCCAGCTCTACGGGGACAGAGAACACCGGGGAG.

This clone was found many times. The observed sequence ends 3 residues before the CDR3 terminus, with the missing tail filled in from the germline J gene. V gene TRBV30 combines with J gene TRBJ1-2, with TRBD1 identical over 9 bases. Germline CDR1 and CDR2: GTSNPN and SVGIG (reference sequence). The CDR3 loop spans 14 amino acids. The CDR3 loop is CASGGTGRDYGYTF. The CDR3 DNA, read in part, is TGTGCTTCAGGCGGGACAGGGAGGGACTATGGC.

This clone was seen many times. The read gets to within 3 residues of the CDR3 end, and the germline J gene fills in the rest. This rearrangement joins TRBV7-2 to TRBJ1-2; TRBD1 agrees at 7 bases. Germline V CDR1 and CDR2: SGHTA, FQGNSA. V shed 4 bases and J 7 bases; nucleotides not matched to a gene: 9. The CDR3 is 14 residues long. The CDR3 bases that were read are TGTGCCAGCAGCTATCCGGGACAGACGCTTGGC. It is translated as CASSYPGQTLG. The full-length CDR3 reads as CASSYPGQTLGYTF. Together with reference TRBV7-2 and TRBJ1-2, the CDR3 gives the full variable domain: GAGVSQSPSNKVTEKGKDVELRCDPISGHTALYWYRQSLGQGLEFLIYFQGNSAPDKSGLPSDRFSAERTGGSVSTLTIQRTQQEDSAVYLCASSYPGQTLGYTFGSGTRLTVV.

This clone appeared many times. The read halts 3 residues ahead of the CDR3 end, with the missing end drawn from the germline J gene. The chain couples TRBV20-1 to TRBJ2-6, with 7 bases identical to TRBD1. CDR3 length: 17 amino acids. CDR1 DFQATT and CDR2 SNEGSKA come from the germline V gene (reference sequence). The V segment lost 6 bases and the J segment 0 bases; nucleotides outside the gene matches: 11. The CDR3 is CSAPDRDSRSGANVLTF. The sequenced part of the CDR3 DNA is TGCAGTGCGCCCGATCGGGACAGCCGCTCTGGGGCCAACGTC.

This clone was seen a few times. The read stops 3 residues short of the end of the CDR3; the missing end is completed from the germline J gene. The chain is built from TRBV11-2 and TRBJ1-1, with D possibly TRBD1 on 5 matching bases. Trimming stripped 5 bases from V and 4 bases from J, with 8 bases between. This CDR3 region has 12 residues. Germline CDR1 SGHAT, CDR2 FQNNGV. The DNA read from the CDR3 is TGTGCCAGCAGCCGAGGGGCCACTGAA. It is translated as CASSRGATE. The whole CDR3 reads CASSRGATEAFF.

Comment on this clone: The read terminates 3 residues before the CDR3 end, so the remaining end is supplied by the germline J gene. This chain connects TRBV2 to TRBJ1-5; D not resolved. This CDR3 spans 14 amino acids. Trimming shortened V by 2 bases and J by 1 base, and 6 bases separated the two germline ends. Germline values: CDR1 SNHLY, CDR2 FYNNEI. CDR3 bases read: TGTGCCAGCAGTGAACAGTCGAGCAATCAGCCC. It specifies CASSEQSSNQP. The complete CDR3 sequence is CASSEQSSNQPQHF.

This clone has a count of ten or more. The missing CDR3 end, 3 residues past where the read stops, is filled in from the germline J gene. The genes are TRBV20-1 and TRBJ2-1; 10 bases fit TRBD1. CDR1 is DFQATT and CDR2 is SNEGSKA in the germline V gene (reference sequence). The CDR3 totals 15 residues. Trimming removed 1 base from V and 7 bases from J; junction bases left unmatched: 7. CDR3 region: CSARGDRGWSNEQFF. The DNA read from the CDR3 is TGCAGTGCTAGAGGGGACAGGGGTTGGTCAAATGAG.

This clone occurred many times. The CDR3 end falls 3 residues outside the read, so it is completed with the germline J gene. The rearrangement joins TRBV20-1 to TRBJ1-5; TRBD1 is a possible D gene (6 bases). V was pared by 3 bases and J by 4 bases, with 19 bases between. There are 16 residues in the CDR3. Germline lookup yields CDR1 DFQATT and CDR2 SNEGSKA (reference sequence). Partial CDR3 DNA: TGCAGTGCTAGCGACGGGGGGGCAATTAGGAATCAGCCC. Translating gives CSASDGGAIRNQP. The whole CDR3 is CSASDGGAIRNQPQHF.

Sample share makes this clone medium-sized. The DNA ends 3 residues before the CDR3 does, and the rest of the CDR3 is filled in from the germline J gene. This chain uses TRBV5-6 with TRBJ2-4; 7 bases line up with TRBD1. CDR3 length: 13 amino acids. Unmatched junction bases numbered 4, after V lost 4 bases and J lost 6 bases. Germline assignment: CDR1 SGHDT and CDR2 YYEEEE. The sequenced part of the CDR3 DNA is TGTGCCAGCAGCCCCCGACAGGGAAACATT. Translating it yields CASSPRQGNI. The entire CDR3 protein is CASSPRQGNIQYF. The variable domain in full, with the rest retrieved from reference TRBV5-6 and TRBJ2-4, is DAGVTQSPTHLIKTRGQQVTLRCSPKSGHDTVSWYQQALGQGPQFIFQYYEEEERQRGNFPDRFSGHQFPNYSSELNVNALLLGDSALYLCASSPRQGNIQYFGAGTRLSVL.

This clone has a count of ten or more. The CDR3 sequence is CASSRGQGDYGYTF. The DNA read from the CDR3 is TGTGCCAGCAGCAGAGGACAGGGGGACTATGGC. The chain joins TRBV7-9 to TRBJ1-2; 10 bases agree with TRBD1. The read ends 3 residues shy of where the CDR3 ends; the end is completed using the germline J gene. The CDR3 sequence is 14 residues long. In germline, CDR1 is SEHNR, CDR2 FQNEAQ (reference sequence). V lost 5 bases, J lost 3 bases, and 3 bases stayed unmatched.